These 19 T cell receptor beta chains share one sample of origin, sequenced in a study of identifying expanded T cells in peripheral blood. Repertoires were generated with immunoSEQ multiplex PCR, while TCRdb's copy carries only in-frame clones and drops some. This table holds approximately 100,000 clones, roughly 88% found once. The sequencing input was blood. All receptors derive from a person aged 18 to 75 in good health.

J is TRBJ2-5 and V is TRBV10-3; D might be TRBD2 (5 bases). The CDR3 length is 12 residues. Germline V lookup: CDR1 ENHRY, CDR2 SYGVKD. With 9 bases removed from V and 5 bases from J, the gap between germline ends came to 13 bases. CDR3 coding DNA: TGTGCCATTCGGGGAGATGGTGAGACCCAGTACTTC. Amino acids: CAIRGDGETQYF.

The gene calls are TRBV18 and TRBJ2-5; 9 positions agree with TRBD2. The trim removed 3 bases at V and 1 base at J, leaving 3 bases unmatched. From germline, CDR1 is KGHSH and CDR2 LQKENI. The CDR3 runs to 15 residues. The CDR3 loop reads CASSPVAGVQETQYF. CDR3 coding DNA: TGTGCCAGCTCACCGGTAGCGGGGGTCCAAGAGACCCAGTACTTC. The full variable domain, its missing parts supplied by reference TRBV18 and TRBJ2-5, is NAGVMQNPRHLVRRRGQEARLRCSPMKGHSHVYWYRQLPEEGLKFMVYLQKENIIDESGMPKERFSAEFPKEGPSILRIQQVVRGDSAAYFCASSPVAGVQETQYFGPGTRLLVL.

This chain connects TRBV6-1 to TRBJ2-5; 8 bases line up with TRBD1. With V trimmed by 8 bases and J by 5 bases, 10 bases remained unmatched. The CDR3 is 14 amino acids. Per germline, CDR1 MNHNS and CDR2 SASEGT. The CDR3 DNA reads TGTGCCAGCTCCCTAGGACAGGGTGTGGAGACCCAGTACTTC. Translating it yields CASSLGQGVETQYF.

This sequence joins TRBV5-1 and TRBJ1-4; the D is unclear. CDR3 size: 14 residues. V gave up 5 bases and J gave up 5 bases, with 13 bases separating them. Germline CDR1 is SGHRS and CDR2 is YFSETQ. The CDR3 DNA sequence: TGCGCCAGCAGACCCGGGTTGTACAATGAAAAACTGTTTTTT. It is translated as CASRPGLYNEKLFF. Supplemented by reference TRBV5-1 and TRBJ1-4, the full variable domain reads KAGVTQTPRYLIKTRGQQVTLSCSPISGHRSVSWYQQTPGQGLQFLFEYFSETQRNKGNFPGRFSGRQFSNSRSEMNVSTLELGDSALYLCASRPGLYNEKLFFGSGTQLSVL.

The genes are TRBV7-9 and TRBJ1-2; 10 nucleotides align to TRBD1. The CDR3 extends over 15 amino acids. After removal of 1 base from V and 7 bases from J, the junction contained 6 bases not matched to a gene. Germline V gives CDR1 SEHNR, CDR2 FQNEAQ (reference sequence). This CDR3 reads CASSLGQGARGGYTF. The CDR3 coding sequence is TGTGCCAGCAGCTTAGGACAGGGGGCGCGAGGTGGCTACACCTTC.

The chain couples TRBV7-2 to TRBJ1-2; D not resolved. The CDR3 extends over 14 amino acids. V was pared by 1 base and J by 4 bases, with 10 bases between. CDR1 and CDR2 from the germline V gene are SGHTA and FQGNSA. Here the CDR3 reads CASSLDMTTYGYTF. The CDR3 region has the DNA TGTGCCAGCAGCTTAGATATGACTACCTATGGCTACACCTTC.

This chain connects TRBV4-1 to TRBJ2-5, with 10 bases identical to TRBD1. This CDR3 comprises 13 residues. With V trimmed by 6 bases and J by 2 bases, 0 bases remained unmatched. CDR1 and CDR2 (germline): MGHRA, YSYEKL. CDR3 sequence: CASRGQGQETQYF. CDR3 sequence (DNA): TGCGCCAGCAGGGGACAGGGGCAAGAGACCCAGTACTTC.

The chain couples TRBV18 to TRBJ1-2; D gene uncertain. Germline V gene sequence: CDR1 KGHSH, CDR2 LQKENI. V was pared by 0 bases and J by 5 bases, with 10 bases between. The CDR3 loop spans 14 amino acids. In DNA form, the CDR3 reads TGTGCCAGCTCACCACCTGAGGACGGATATGGCTACACCTTC. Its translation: CASSPPEDGYGYTF.

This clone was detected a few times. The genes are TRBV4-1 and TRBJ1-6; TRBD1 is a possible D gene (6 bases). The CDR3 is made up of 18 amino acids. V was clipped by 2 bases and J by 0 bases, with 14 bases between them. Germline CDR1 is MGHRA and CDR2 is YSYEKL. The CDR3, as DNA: TGCGCCAGCAGCCAAAGGGGGACTCCGAGCTCCTATAATTCACCCCTCCACTTT. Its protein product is CASSQRGTPSSYNSPLHF.

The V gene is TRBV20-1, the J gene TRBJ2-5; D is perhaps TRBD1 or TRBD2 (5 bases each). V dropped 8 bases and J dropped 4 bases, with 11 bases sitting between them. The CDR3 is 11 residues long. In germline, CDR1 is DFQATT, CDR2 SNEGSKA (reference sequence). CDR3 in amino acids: CSPGPLETQYF. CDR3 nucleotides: TGCAGTCCGGGACCCTTAGAGACCCAGTACTTC.

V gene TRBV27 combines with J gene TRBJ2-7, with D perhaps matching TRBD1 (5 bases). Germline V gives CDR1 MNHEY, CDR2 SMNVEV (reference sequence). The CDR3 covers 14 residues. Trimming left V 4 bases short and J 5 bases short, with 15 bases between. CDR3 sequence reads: CASSSHQGFNEQYF. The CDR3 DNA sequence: TGTGCCAGCAGTTCCCACCAGGGTTTCAACGAGCAGTACTTC.

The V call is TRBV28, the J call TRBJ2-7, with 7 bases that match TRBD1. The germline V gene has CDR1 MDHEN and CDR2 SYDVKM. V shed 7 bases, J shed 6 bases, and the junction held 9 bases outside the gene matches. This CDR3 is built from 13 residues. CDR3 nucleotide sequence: TGTGCCAGCATTCCGGGACAGAGGGGCGAGCAGTACTTC. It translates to CASIPGQRGEQYF.

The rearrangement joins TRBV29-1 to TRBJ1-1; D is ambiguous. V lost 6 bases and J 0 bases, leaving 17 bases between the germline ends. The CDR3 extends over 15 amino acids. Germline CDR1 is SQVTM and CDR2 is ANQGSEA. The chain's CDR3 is CSVHSAGRVNTEAFF. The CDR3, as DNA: TGCAGCGTCCACTCAGCGGGCCGGGTGAACACTGAAGCTTTCTTT.

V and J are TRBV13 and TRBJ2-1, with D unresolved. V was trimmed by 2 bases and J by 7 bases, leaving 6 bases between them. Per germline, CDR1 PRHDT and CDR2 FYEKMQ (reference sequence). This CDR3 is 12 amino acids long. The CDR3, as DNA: TGTGCCAGCAGCTTACTTCGGAATGAGCAGTTCTTC. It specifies CASSLLRNEQFF.

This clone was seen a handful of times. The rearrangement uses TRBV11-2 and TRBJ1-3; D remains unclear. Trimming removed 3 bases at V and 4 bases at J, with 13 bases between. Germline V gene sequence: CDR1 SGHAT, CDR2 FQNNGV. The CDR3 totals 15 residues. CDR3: CASSLDLLDGNTIYF. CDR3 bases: TGTGCCAGCAGCTTGGATCTTCTCGACGGAAACACCATATATTTT.

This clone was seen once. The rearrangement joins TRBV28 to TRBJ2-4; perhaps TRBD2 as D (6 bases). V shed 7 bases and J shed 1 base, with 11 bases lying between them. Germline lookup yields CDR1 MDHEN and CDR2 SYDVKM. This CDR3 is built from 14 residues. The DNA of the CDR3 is TGTGCCAGCACCTTTGGGGGGGCCAAAAACATTCAGTACTTC. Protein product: CASTFGGAKNIQYF.

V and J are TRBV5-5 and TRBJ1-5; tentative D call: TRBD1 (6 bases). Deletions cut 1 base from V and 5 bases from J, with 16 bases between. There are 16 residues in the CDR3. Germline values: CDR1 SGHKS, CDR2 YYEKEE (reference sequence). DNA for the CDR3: TGTGCCAGCAGCTTGTACACAGGGATTGGGGATCAGCCCCAGCATTTT. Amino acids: CASSLYTGIGDQPQHF.

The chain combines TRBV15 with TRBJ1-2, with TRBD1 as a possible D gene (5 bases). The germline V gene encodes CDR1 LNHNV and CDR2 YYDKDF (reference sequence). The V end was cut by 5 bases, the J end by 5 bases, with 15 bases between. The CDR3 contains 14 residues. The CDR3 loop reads CATSQGAGPYGYTF. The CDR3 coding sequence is TGTGCCACCAGCCAAGGGGCAGGGCCTTATGGCTACACCTTC.

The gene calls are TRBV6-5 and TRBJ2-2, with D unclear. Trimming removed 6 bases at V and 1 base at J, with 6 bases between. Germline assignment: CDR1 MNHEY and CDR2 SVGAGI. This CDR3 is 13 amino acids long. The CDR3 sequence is CASRVENTGELFF. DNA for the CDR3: TGTGCCAGCAGAGTCGAGAACACCGGGGAGCTGTTTTTT.